The 26 T cell receptor beta chains below all came from one sample that was sequenced in a study of blood T cell repertoires in COVID-19. Assay used: immunoSEQ multiplex PCR; TCRdb lists only in-frame clones, some missing. The profile shows hundreds of thousands of clones, 85% of them singletons. Sequencing used peripheral blood. The source is a human donor in a cohort sampled during active COVID-19.

V gene TRBV3-1 (or the pseudogene TRBV3-2) combines with J gene TRBJ2-5; weak D call: TRBD2 (6 bases). This CDR3 is built from 14 residues. The germline V gene has CDR1 LGHDT and CDR2 YNNKEL (reference sequence). V lost 2 bases and J 4 bases, leaving 11 bases between the germline ends. The CDR3 DNA reads TGTGCCAGCAGCCAATCCGGGAGTGGAGAGACCCAGTACTTC. Its protein product is CASSQSGSGETQYF.

V gene TRBV4-1 combines with J gene TRBJ2-1; unclear D gene. The CDR3 totals 15 residues. Trimming cost V 4 bases and J 4 bases, with 14 bases left between them. Germline V gives CDR1 MGHRA, CDR2 YSYEKL. CDR3 sequence: CASSPTETDYNEQFF. In DNA, the CDR3 is TGCGCCAGCAGCCCTACAGAGACGGATTACAATGAGCAGTTCTTC.

The J gene is TRBJ2-1, the V gene TRBV11-2; possible D gene TRBD2, 5 bases. Trimming pared 0 bases from V and 7 bases from J, leaving 10 bases between. The CDR3 sequence is 14 residues long. Germline CDR1 reads SGHAT; CDR2 reads FQNNGV. DNA for the CDR3: TGTGCCAGCAGCTTAGATCTCCGCGGGAATGAGCAGTTCTTC. Residues: CASSLDLRGNEQFF. The full variable domain, with the rest looked up from reference TRBV11-2 and TRBJ2-1, is EAGVAQSPRYKIIEKRQSVAFWCNPISGHATLYWYQQILGQGPKLLIQFQNNGVVDDSQLPKDRFSAERLKGVDSTLKIQPAKLEDSAVYLCASSLDLRGNEQFFGPGTRLTVL.

The chain has TRBV5-1 and TRBJ2-7; D not resolved. The V and J ends lost 1 base and 2 bases respectively, with 10 bases between them. The CDR3 has 14 residues. The germline V gene has CDR1 SGHRS and CDR2 YFSETQ. The CDR3 reads CASSLSVRPYEQYF. In DNA form, the CDR3 reads TGCGCCAGCAGCTTGAGTGTGCGCCCCTACGAGCAGTACTTC. Drawing the rest from reference TRBV5-1 and TRBJ2-7, the complete variable domain is KAGVTQTPRYLIKTRGQQVTLSCSPISGHRSVSWYQQTPGQGLQFLFEYFSETQRNKGNFPGRFSGRQFSNSRSEMNVSTLELGDSALYLCASSLSVRPYEQYFGPGTRLTVT.

The chain combines TRBV7-9 with TRBJ2-7, with D possibly matching TRBD1 (5 bases). The CDR3 has 13 residues. The germline V gene has CDR1 SEHNR and CDR2 FQNEAQ (reference sequence). V was cut by 4 bases and J by 4 bases, with 11 bases left in between. The CDR3 DNA reads as TGTGCCAGCAGCTGGCCGTCAGGGTACGAGCAGTACTTC. It yields the protein CASSWPSGYEQYF. Full variable domain (missing parts from reference TRBV7-9 and TRBJ2-7): DTGVSQNPRHKITKRGQNVTFRCDPISEHNRLYWYRQTLGQGPEFLTYFQNEAQLEKSRLLSDRFSAERPKGSFSTLEIQRTEQGDSAMYLCASSWPSGYEQYFGPGTRLTVT.

The chain recombines TRBV27 with TRBJ2-3; no clear D gene. Per germline, CDR1 MNHEY and CDR2 SMNVEV (reference sequence). V lost 2 bases and J 3 bases, leaving 15 bases between the germline ends. The CDR3 has 16 residues. This CDR3 reads CASSLALGGATDTQYF. The CDR3 DNA follows: TGTGCCAGCAGTTTAGCTTTAGGTGGAGCGACAGATACGCAGTATTTT.

This clone was found a few times. The chain has TRBV7-3 and TRBJ1-2; D perhaps matches TRBD1 (5 bases). V was pared by 3 bases and J by 7 bases, with 9 bases between. CDR1 is SGHTA, CDR2 FQGTGA, per germline. CDR3 length: 12 residues. The CDR3: CASSLETGGYTF. The CDR3 DNA sequence: TGTGCCAGCAGCTTGGAAACAGGTGGCTACACCTTC. Based on the CDR3 plus reference TRBV7-3 and TRBJ1-2, the full variable domain is GAGVSQTPSNKVTEKGKYVELRCDPISGHTALYWYRQSLGQGPEFLIYFQGTGAADDSGLPNDRFFAVRPEGSVSTLKIQRTERGDSAVYLCASSLETGGYTFGSGTRLTVV.

This chain links TRBV9 with TRBJ2-7; D possibly corresponds to TRBD1 (6 bases). V was shortened by 0 bases and J by 2 bases, with 12 bases between the two germline ends. The CDR3 sequence is 15 residues long. Germline CDR1 and CDR2: SGDLS and YYNGEE. CDR3: CASSVGGQSTYEQYF. The CDR3 DNA reads as TGTGCCAGCAGCGTAGGGGGGCAAAGTACCTACGAGCAGTACTTC.

V and J are TRBV6-5 and TRBJ2-2, with a possible D match to TRBD2 (6 bases). CDR1 and CDR2 (germline): MNHEY, SVGAGI. This CDR3 is 14 amino acids long. The germline V and J ends were trimmed by 7 bases and 2 bases, with 11 bases remaining between them. This chain's CDR3 is CASTAGKNTGELFF. The CDR3 DNA reads TGTGCCAGCACGGCGGGAAAAAACACCGGGGAGCTGTTTTTT.

This clone has a single count. The CDR3 sequence: CASSIRAGSSYNEQFF. The CDR3 DNA reads TGTGCCAGTAGTATCCGAGCCGGTAGCTCCTACAATGAGCAGTTCTTC. The chain carries TRBV19 and TRBJ2-1, with D unresolved. CDR1 and CDR2 (germline): LNHDA, SQIVND (reference sequence). Trimming removed 3 bases from V and 0 bases from J, with 12 bases in between. The CDR3 is 16 residues long.

The CDR3 loop is CASSQGAVAYEQYF. In DNA form, the CDR3 reads TGTGCCAGCAGCCAGGGGGCGGTCGCCTACGAGCAGTACTTC. V and J are TRBV3-1 (or the pseudogene TRBV3-2) and TRBJ2-7, with a possible D match to TRBD1 (6 bases). The CDR3 consists of 14 residues. V was shortened by 3 bases and J by 2 bases, with 11 bases between the two germline ends. The germline V gene has CDR1 LGHDT and CDR2 YNNKEL (reference sequence).

The chain couples TRBV19 to TRBJ2-7; 8 nucleotides line up with TRBD1. The CDR3 length is 15 residues. From germline, CDR1 is LNHDA and CDR2 SQIVND (reference sequence). J was trimmed by 6 bases and V by 0 bases; bases with no gene match: 7. The chain's CDR3 is CASSIDFGTGREQYF. CDR3 bases: TGTGCCAGTAGTATAGATTTCGGGACAGGTCGCGAGCAGTACTTC.

The rearrangement joins TRBV23-1 to TRBJ1-4; D is unclear. TRBV23-1 is an ORF, and what it does is uncertain. Trimming shortened V by 0 bases and J by 8 bases, and 13 bases separated the two germline ends. The CDR3 extends over 15 amino acids. The CDR3 loop is CASSQSLGSGEKLFF. The CDR3, as DNA: TGCGCCAGCAGTCAATCGTTAGGGAGCGGGGAAAAACTGTTTTTT.

The chain uses TRBV29-1 and TRBJ2-1; 7 bases align to TRBD1. The germline CDR1 and CDR2 sequences are SQVTM and ANQGSEA. V shed 7 bases, J shed 10 bases, and the junction held 7 bases outside the gene matches. There are 11 residues in the CDR3. The CDR3 DNA reads TGCAGCGCCCGGGACAGCTGGGAGCAGTTCTTC. It encodes CSARDSWEQFF.

This clone appeared once. The chain is built from TRBV18 and TRBJ2-7, with TRBD2 identical over 10 bases. The V segment lost 3 bases and the J segment 3 bases; nucleotides outside the gene matches: 2. This CDR3 region has 14 residues. Germline loops: CDR1 KGHSH, CDR2 LQKENI. The CDR3, as DNA: TGTGCCAGCTCACCCGGACTAGCGGACTACGAGCAGTACTTC. Translating it yields CASSPGLADYEQYF.

V usage is TRBV7-6 and J usage is TRBJ2-5; 7 nucleotides match TRBD2. Germline-derived CDR1 and CDR2 are SGHVS and FNYEAQ. V shed 5 bases, J shed 3 bases, and the junction held 6 bases outside the gene matches. This CDR3 is 14 amino acids long. CDR3 loop: CASSASGTKETQYF. CDR3 bases: TGTGCCAGCAGCGCATCCGGGACTAAAGAGACCCAGTACTTC.

The rearrangement links TRBV21-1 to TRBJ2-1; TRBD2 is the table's D call and was not checked against the DNA. TRBV21-1 is shown as a pseudogene. The length of the CDR3 is 16 residues. The CDR3 protein is CASSQSSGRRHNEQFF. The CDR3 DNA reads as TGTGCCAGCAGCCAATCTAGCGGAAGACGCCACAATGAGCAGTTCTTC.

The J gene is TRBJ2-3, the V gene TRBV6-6; TRBD2 agrees at 10 bases. Germline CDR1 is MNHNY and CDR2 is SVGAGI (reference sequence). The CDR3 length is 15 residues. The V and J ends lost 6 bases and 3 bases, in that order; junction bases with no gene match: 6. The CDR3 spells CASRRAGGLTDTQYF. DNA of the CDR3: TGTGCCAGCAGACGAGCGGGAGGGCTAACAGATACGCAGTATTTT.

The J gene is TRBJ2-7, the V gene TRBV6-2 or TRBV6-3; TRBD2 agrees at 13 bases. This CDR3 comprises 17 residues. CDR1 is MNHEY and CDR2 is SVGEGT in the germline V gene. V gave up 2 bases and J gave up 5 bases; unmatched junction bases: 9. CDR3 sequence reads: CASSYTSGRAGVHEQYF. CDR3 nucleotide sequence: TGTGCCAGCAGTTACACTAGCGGGAGGGCCGGAGTACACGAGCAGTACTTC.

This chain joins TRBV10-3 and TRBJ2-7; D possibly corresponds to TRBD2 (6 bases). This CDR3 comprises 15 residues. V was trimmed by 0 bases and J by 0 bases, leaving 9 bases between them. CDR1 and CDR2 from the germline V gene are ENHRY and SYGVKD. Here the CDR3 DNA reads TGTGCCATCAGTGAGTCGGCGGGACGCTCCTACGAGCAGTACTTC. Translating it yields CAISESAGRSYEQYF.

This sequence joins TRBV7-3 and TRBJ2-2, with 14 positions matching TRBD2. Germline CDR1 is SGHTA and CDR2 is FQGTGA. J lost 2 bases, V lost 2 bases, and 7 bases had no gene match. The CDR3 contains 19 residues. The CDR3 reads CASSLVPGLAGGNTGELFF. The CDR3 DNA is TGTGCCAGCAGCTTAGTGCCAGGACTAGCGGGAGGAAACACCGGGGAGCTGTTTTTT.

V is TRBV7-2 and J is TRBJ2-1; no firm D call. Germline V lookup: CDR1 SGHTA, CDR2 FQGNSA. V dropped 1 base and J dropped 8 bases, with 9 bases sitting between them. This CDR3 comprises 13 residues. CDR3 sequence: CASSLGELDEQFF. DNA of the CDR3: TGTGCCAGCAGCTTAGGCGAATTGGATGAGCAGTTCTTC.

This chain joins TRBV11-2 and TRBJ1-3, with D uncertain. The CDR3 totals 12 residues. V was pared by 5 bases and J by 11 bases, with 13 bases between. Looked up from germline, CDR1 is SGHAT and CDR2 is FQNNGV. The CDR3 spells CASSLLDQPIYF. For the CDR3, the DNA is TGTGCCAGCAGCCTACTAGATCAACCCATATATTTT.

This chain links TRBV12-3 or TRBV12-4 with TRBJ2-7; TRBD1 is a possible D gene (6 bases). The CDR3 consists of 13 residues. V lost 5 bases and J 8 bases, leaving 16 bases between the germline ends. The CDR3 loop reads CASSELAGAQQYF. In DNA form, the CDR3 reads TGTGCCAGCAGTGAGCTGGCAGGGGCTCAGCAGTACTTC.

The chain uses TRBV28 and TRBJ2-7; TRBD2 aligns across 11 bases. The germline gives CDR1 MDHEN, CDR2 SYDVKM. The CDR3 spans 17 residues. V lost 6 bases, J lost 5 bases, and 15 bases stayed unmatched. CDR3 coding DNA: TGTGCCAGCAGGGTACCGGGACTAGCGGTTCGGGATAACGAGCAGTACTTC. It codes for CASRVPGLAVRDNEQYF.

This clone is a singleton in its sample. The V and J genes are TRBV27 and TRBJ2-1; weak D call: TRBD1 (6 bases). V was pared by 2 bases and J by 4 bases, with 18 bases between. The CDR3 totals 17 residues. Per germline, CDR1 MNHEY and CDR2 SMNVEV (reference sequence). The CDR3 here is CASSLPASRGRYNEQFF. The CDR3 coding sequence is TGTGCCAGCAGTTTACCCGCTTCCAGGGGAAGATACAATGAGCAGTTCTTC.